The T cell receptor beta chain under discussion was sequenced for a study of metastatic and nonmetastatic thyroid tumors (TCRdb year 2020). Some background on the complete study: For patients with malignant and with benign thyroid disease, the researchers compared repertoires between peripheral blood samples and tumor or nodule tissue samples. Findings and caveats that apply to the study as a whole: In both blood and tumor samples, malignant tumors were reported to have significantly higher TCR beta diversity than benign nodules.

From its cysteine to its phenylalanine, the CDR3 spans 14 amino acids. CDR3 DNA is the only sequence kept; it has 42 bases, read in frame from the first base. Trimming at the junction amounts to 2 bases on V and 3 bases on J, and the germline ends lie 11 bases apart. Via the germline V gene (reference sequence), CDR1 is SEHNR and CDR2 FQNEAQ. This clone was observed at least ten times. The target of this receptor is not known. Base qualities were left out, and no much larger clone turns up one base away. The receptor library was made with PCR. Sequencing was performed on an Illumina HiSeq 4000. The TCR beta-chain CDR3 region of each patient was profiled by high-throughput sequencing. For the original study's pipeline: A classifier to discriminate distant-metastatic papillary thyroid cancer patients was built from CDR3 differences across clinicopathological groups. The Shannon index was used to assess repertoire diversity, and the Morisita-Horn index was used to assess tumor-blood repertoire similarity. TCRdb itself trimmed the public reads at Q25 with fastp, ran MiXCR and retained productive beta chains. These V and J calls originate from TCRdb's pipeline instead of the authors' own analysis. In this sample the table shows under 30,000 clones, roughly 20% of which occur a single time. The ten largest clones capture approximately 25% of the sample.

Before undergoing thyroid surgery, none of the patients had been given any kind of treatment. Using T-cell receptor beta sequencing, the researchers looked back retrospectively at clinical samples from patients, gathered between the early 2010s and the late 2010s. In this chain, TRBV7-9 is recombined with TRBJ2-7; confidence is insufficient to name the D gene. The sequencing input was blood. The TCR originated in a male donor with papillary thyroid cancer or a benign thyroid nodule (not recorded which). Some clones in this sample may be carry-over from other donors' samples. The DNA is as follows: TGTGCCAGCAGCTTAAGTTCCGAGTTCTACGAGCAGTACTTC. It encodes CASSLSSEFYEQYF.